Listed below are T cell receptor beta chains from one sample, sequenced in a study of CD8+ T cells in alopecia areata. Assay used: immunoSEQ multiplex PCR; TCRdb lists only in-frame clones, some missing. The sample shows approximately 100,000 clones, 60% of them seen only once. Sequenced here: CD8+ T cells sorted from blood, sampled at roughly week 58, from a patient treated with tofacitinib. Receptors originate from a human donor with alopecia areata. Each CDR3 is given with its conserved first and last residue.

V gene,CDR3 length,J gene,CDR3 protein
TRBV7-9,15,TRBJ2-5,CASIRGDRVVETQYF
TRBV28,14,TRBJ2-7,CASSPGQRLGEQYF
TRBV27,19,TRBJ2-6,CASSPAGVVSSLLTNVLTF
TRBV2,17,TRBJ2-1,CASSASSGQGFHNEQFF
TRBV12-5,13,TRBJ1-1,CASGLVQTSGAFF
TRBV4-1,16,TRBJ2-2,CASSHPRDTNTGELFF
TRBV9,14,TRBJ1-1,CASARTGSATEAFF
TRBV6-1,14,TRBJ2-7,CASSTGYTSYEQYF
TRBV27,16,TRBJ1-4,CASSLLQGVVKEKLFF
TRBV5-1,14,TRBJ2-3,CASTWWGGTDTQYF
TRBV13,12,TRBJ1-6,CASSSGTKILHF
TRBV29-1,14,TRBJ2-1,CSVEGSGYYNEQFF
TRBV13,13,TRBJ2-7,CASSDRGTYEQYF
TRBV23-1,17,TRBJ1-4,CASSQSIGVPGYEKLFF
TRBV6-4,13,TRBJ1-5,CAIIREGVQPQHF
TRBV9,13,TRBJ1-2,CASSVGTGDGYTF
TRBV5-5,16,TRBJ2-3,CASNGQGRSSTDTQYF
TRBV5-1,16,TRBJ2-2,CASSLASWVSHGRLFF
TRBV9,16,TRBJ2-2,CASSYPGTGTTGELFF
TRBV6-5,12,TRBJ2-3,CASSPGTDTQYF
TRBV13,15,TRBJ1-1,CASSHGTGPGTEAFF
TRBV4-2,14,TRBJ2-1,CASSQGQAGRLQFF